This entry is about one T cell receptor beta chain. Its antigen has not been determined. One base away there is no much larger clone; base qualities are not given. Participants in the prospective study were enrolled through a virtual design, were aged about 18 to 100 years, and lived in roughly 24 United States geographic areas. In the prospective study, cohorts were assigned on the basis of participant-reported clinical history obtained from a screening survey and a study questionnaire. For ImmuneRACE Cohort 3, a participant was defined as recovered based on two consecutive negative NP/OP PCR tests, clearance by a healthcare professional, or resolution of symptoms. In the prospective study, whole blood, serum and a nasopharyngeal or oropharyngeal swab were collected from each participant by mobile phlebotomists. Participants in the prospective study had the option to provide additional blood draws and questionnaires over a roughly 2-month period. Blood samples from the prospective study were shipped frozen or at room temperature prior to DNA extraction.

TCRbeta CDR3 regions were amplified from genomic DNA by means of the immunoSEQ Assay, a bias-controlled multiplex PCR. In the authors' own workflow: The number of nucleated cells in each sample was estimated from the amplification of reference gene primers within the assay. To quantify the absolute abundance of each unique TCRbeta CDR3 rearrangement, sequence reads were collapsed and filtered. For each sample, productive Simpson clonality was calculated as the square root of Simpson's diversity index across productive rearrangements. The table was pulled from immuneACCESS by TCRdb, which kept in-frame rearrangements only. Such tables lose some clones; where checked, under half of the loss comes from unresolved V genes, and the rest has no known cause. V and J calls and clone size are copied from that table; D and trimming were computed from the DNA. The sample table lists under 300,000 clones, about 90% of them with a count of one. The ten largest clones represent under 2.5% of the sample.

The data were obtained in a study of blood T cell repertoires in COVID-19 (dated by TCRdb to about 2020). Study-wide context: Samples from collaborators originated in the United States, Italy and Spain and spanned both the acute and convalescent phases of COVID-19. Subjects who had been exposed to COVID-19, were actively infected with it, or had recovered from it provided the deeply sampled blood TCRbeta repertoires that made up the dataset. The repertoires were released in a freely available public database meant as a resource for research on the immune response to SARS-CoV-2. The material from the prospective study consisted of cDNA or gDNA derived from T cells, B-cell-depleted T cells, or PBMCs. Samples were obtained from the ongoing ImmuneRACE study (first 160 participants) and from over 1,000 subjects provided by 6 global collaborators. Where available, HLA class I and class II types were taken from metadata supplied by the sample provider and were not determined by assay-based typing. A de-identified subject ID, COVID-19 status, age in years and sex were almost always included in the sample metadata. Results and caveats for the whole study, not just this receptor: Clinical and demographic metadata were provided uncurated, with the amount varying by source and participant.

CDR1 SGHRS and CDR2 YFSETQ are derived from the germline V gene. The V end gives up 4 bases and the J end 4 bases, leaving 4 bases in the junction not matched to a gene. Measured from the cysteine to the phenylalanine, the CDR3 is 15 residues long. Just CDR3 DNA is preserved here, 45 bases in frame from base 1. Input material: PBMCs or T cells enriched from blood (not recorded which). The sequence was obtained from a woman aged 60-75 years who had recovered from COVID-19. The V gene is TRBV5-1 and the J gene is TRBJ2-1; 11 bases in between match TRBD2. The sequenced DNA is TGCGCCAGCAGCCTCCTAGCGGGAGGTTACAATGAGCAGTTCTTC. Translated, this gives CASSLLAGGYNEQFF.